This is a list of T cell receptor beta chains from one sample in a study of blood T cell repertoires in COVID-19. Here immunoSEQ multiplex PCR was the method, and the copy in TCRdb shows in-frame clones only, minus some. This table holds over 150,000 clones, roughly 80% found once. Input material: PBMCs or T cells enriched from blood (not recorded which). The receptors were sampled from a man aged 40-49 years who had recovered from COVID-19. Each CDR3 is given with its conserved first and last residue. Each record gives: V gene, D gene, clone size, J gene, CDR3 protein, CDR3 DNA. A D gene is named only where the DNA matches it firmly. Rows give clone size only sometimes, using once, few, many, or a class for an expanded clone.

>TRBV25-1|NA|NA|TRBJ2-5
CASSEYGGTSAQYF
TGTGCCAGCAGTGAATACGGGGGTACGTCGGCCCAGTACTTC
>TRBV7-6|NA|NA|TRBJ2-5
CASILGAAQETQYF
TGTGCCAGCATCTTAGGGGCAGCCCAAGAGACCCAGTACTTC
>TRBV28|TRBD2|NA|TRBJ2-1
CASRSLSRNPGGPYNEQFF
TGTGCCAGCAGGTCTCTCTCAAGAAACCCGGGAGGGCCATACAATGAGCAGTTCTTC
>TRBV24-1|NA|NA|TRBJ2-1
CATSDWKAAEQFF
TGTGCCACCAGTGATTGGAAGGCGGCTGAGCAGTTCTTC
>TRBV12-3/TRBV12-4|TRBD2|NA|TRBJ2-5
CASSFRGRETQYF
TGTGCCAGCAGTTTCCGCGGGAGAGAGACCCAGTACTTC
>TRBV5-5|NA|NA|TRBJ1-2
CASTRSPLYGYTF
TGTGCCAGCACCAGATCCCCTCTCTATGGCTACACCTTC
>TRBV5-1|TRBD2|few|TRBJ2-6
CASSGGDVSGANVLTF
TGCGCCAGCAGCGGGGGGGACGTATCTGGGGCCAACGTCCTGACTTTC
>TRBV27|TRBD1|NA|TRBJ1-1
CASSLGTGMNTEAFF
TGTGCCAGCAGTTTAGGGACAGGGATGAACACTGAAGCTTTCTTT
>TRBV5-8|NA|NA|TRBJ1-1
CARSRGARGTEAFF
TGTGCCCGATCGCGGGGGGCGAGGGGGACTGAAGCTTTCTTT
>TRBV7-4|TRBD1|once|TRBJ2-7
CASSSAGQGCHEQYF
TGTGCCAGCAGCTCCGCGGGACAGGGATGCCACGAGCAGTACTTC
>TRBV4-2|NA|NA|TRBJ1-2
CASSPGFRDKNNYGYTF
TGTGCCAGCAGCCCAGGCTTCCGGGACAAAAATAACTATGGCTACACCTTC
>TRBV2|NA|NA|TRBJ1-1
CASSEREGTEAFF
TGTGCCAGCAGTGAAAGGGAGGGCACTGAAGCTTTCTTT
>TRBV10-3|NA|NA|TRBJ1-2
CAISDGSAGYGYTF
TGTGCCATCAGTGACGGTTCGGCAGGCTATGGCTACACCTTC
>TRBV7-2|NA|NA|TRBJ2-5
CASSPTPLETQYF
TGTGCCAGCAGCCCCACACCGTTGGAGACCCAGTACTTC
>TRBV11-1|NA|NA|TRBJ2-2
CASSFTGRYQTGELFF
TGTGCCAGCAGCTTCACAGGGAGATATCAGACCGGGGAGCTGTTTTTT
>TRBV7-3|NA|NA|TRBJ1-1
CASRERGNTEAFF
TGTGCCAGCAGAGAAAGGGGGAACACTGAAGCTTTCTTT
>TRBV15|NA|NA|TRBJ1-1
CATSRERGSENTEAFF
TGTGCCACCAGCAGAGAAAGAGGGTCGGAAAACACTGAAGCTTTCTTT
>TRBV6-5|NA|NA|TRBJ1-1
CASSYSHRNTEAFF
TGTGCCAGCAGTTACTCGCACAGAAACACTGAAGCTTTCTTT
>TRBV7-2|TRBD1|once|TRBJ2-1
CASSLARPGQGKDEQFF
TGTGCCAGCAGCTTAGCGAGGCCGGGACAGGGAAAAGATGAGCAGTTCTTC
>TRBV28|NA|NA|TRBJ1-6
CASSFRTGLGSPLHF
TGTGCCAGCAGTTTTCGCACAGGGTTGGGTTCACCCCTCCACTTT
>TRBV6-5|NA|NA|TRBJ1-6
CASRETGGSPLHF
TGTGCCAGCAGGGAGACAGGCGGATCACCCCTCCACTTT
>TRBV3-1/TRBV3-2|NA|NA|TRBJ1-3
CASRRDSENTIYF
TGTGCCAGCAGACGAGACAGTGAGAACACCATATATTTT
>TRBV6-1|NA|NA|TRBJ1-6
CASSELPNSPLHF
TGTGCCAGCAGTGAACTTCCTAATTCACCCCTCCACTTT
>TRBV19|NA|NA|TRBJ1-1
CASSIAARAFF
TGTGCCAGTAGTATTGCGGCGCGGGCTTTCTTT
>TRBV3-1/TRBV3-2|TRBD1|once|TRBJ2-6
CASSLGQGNVLTF
TGTGCCAGCAGCCTAGGACAGGGCAACGTCCTGACTTTC
>TRBV28|TRBD2|NA|TRBJ2-1
CASSLSLAGGLDNEQFF
TGTGCCAGCAGTTTATCCCTAGCGGGAGGTTTGGACAATGAGCAGTTCTTC
>TRBV30|TRBD1|NA|TRBJ1-2
CAWSVQGLDGYTF
TGTGCCTGGAGTGTACAGGGGCTGGATGGCTACACCTTC
>TRBV5-4|NA|few|TRBJ1-2
CASSLATGGGYGYTF
TGTGCCAGCAGCTTGGCCACGGGAGGTGGCTATGGCTACACCTTC
>TRBV6-5|TRBD1|NA|TRBJ1-2
CASSYSPGQGRGYTF
TGTGCCAGCAGTTATTCCCCGGGACAGGGTCGGGGCTACACCTTC
>TRBV18|TRBD1|NA|TRBJ2-5
CASSPPGTGGETQYF
TGTGCCAGCTCACCACCGGGGACAGGGGGAGAGACCCAGTACTTC
>TRBV19|NA|few|TRBJ2-2
CASTPNGDFTGELFF
TGTGCCAGTACCCCTAACGGGGATTTCACCGGGGAGCTGTTTTTT
>TRBV19|TRBD1|once|TRBJ1-6
CASSISGTGEAPLHF
TGTGCCAGTAGTATCTCAGGGACAGGGGAAGCACCCCTCCACTTT
>TRBV7-2|NA|NA|TRBJ1-5
CASSHTARTLREPQHF
TGTGCCAGCAGCCATACGGCCCGGACACTTAGAGAGCCCCAGCATTTT
>TRBV4-1|NA|NA|TRBJ2-6
CASHPYSGANVLTF
TGCGCCAGCCATCCCTACTCTGGGGCCAACGTCCTGACTTTC
>TRBV4-2|TRBD1|NA|TRBJ1-6
CASSHEVGWDRSPPLHF
TGTGCCAGCAGCCACGAGGTGGGGTGGGACAGGTCACCACCCCTCCACTTT
>TRBV6-5|TRBD2|NA|TRBJ2-1
CASSLAGGINEQFF
TGTGCCAGCAGTCTAGCGGGAGGGATCAATGAGCAGTTCTTC
>TRBV19|TRBD1|NA|TRBJ1-2
CASRTGEYGYTF
TGTGCCAGTAGGACAGGGGAATATGGCTACACCTTC
>TRBV7-2|NA|NA|TRBJ1-4
CASSGGVANEKLFF
TGTGCCAGCAGCGGAGGCGTCGCTAATGAAAAACTGTTTTTT
>TRBV6-4|TRBD2|NA|TRBJ2-1
CASRWGGQFF
TGTGCCAGCAGATGGGGGGGACAGTTCTTC
>TRBV9|TRBD1|NA|TRBJ1-2
CASSAVPGQVIYGYTF
TGTGCCAGCAGCGCCGTACCGGGACAGGTCATTTATGGCTACACCTTC
>TRBV29-1|NA|NA|TRBJ1-1
CSARQVMNTEAFF
TGCAGCGCAAGACAGGTCATGAACACTGAAGCTTTCTTT
>TRBV6-1|NA|NA|TRBJ1-3
CASSESWAASGNTIYF
TGTGCCAGCAGTGAATCTTGGGCAGCCTCTGGAAACACCATATATTTT
>TRBV28|NA|NA|TRBJ1-1
CASTRIREGAEAFF
TGTGCCAGCACCCGAATCAGGGAAGGCGCTGAAGCTTTCTTT
>TRBV7-9|NA|NA|TRBJ1-1
CASSFRQNTEAFF
TGTGCCAGCAGCTTTCGACAGAACACTGAAGCTTTCTTT
>TRBV28|TRBD2|NA|TRBJ2-1
CASSFYLAGNNEQFF
TGTGCCAGCAGTTTCTACCTAGCGGGGAACAATGAGCAGTTCTTC
>TRBV2|NA|NA|TRBJ2-3
CASSEDRATRGVTDTQYF
TGTGCCAGCAGTGAGGACAGGGCAACCCGGGGGGTCACAGATACGCAGTATTTT
>TRBV19|TRBD1|NA|TRBJ1-5
CASSIPRGNQPQHF
TGTGCCAGTAGTATCCCCAGGGGGAATCAGCCCCAGCATTTT
>TRBV7-2|TRBD1|once|TRBJ1-1
CASNRDRNTEAFF
TGTGCCAGCAACCGGGACAGGAACACTGAAGCTTTCTTT
>TRBV30|TRBD1|NA|TRBJ1-2
CAWSPGGGYTF
TGTGCCTGGTCTCCAGGGGGGGGCTACACCTTC
>TRBV13|NA|NA|TRBJ1-1
CASSEVPQSYTEAFF
TGTGCCAGCAGCGAGGTCCCGCAGAGCTACACTGAAGCTTTCTTT